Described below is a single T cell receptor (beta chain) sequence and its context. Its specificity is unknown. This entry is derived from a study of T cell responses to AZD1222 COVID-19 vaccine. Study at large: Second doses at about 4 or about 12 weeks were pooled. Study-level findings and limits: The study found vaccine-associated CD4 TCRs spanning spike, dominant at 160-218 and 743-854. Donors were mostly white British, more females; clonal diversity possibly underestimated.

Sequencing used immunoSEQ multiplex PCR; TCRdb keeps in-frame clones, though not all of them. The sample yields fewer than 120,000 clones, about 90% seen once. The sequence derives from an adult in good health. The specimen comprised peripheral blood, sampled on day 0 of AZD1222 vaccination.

CDR3 region: CASSSDRGVGEAFF. The CDR3 DNA is TGTGCCAGCAGCTCGGACAGGGGGGTGGGTGAAGCTTTCTTT. The chain carries TRBV11-3 and TRBJ1-1; 10 bases agree with TRBD1. Germline V gene data show CDR1 as SGHNT and CDR2 as YENEEA. This CDR3 region has 14 residues. Trimming cost V 4 bases and J 7 bases; bases outside gene matches: 6.